This T cell receptor beta chain was recorded in a study of T cell responses to AZD1222 COVID-19 vaccine. Germline V gene lookup returns CDR1 LNHDA and CDR2 SQIVND (reference sequence). The V and J ends lost 5 bases and 2 bases respectively, with 12 bases between them. The CDR3 runs to 15 residues. Study results and caveats: Sampled repertoires all dated from after the peak T cell response.

With respect to this clone: The antigen is unknown.

The method was immunoSEQ multiplex PCR; TCRdb's version includes in-frame clones alone and lacks a portion of them. The table records about 140,000 clones, 85% of them present only once. The sequencing used peripheral blood, collected 28 days after the second dose of the MenACWY control vaccine. The chain recombines TRBV19 with TRBJ2-2; weak D call: TRBD2 (6 bases). This TCR came from an adult who received the MenACWY meningococcal vaccine as a control. The CDR3 sequence is CASSVGTPNTGELFF. The CDR3 nucleotides are TGTGCCAGTAGTGTCGGGACTCCAAACACCGGGGAGCTGTTTTTT.